This T cell receptor beta chain appears in the sequencing data of a study of OX40 agonist ivuxolimab in advanced cancers. About the study: As their treatment, patients were administered ivuxolimab, an agonistic anti-OX40 (CD134) antibody.

Whole-study findings and limits: Antigens targeted by the expanded peripheral T cells were not determined. Among the nonresponders, some also had low normalized T-cell clonal expansion.

The CDR3 is made up of 16 amino acids. Trimming removed 3 bases at V and 2 bases at J, with 17 bases between. CDR1 MGHDK and CDR2 SYGVNS come from the germline V gene. The table came from immunoSEQ multiplex PCR; TCRdb's copy has only in-frame clones and leaves some out. The sample includes tens of thousands of clones, about 82% of them seen just once. Details on this clone: The antigen is undetermined.

The TCR comes from an adult with an advanced solid tumor such as melanoma, head and neck, liver or kidney cancer. This material consisted of CD4+ or CD8+ T cells sorted from blood, taken in a trial of the OX40 agonist ivuxolimab. The chain combines TRBV25-1 with TRBJ2-7, with D possibly TRBD2 on 6 matching bases. CDR3 DNA sequence: TGTGCCAGCAGTGACTCTTTGTCCGGAGGGACCTACGAGCAGTACTTC. Residues: CASSDSLSGGTYEQYF.